These 29 T cell receptor beta chains came from one sample sequenced in a study of PD-L1 blockade in urothelial cancer. Libraries were prepared by immunoSEQ multiplex PCR; TCRdb keeps only in-frame clonotypes and omits some of them. The sample has about 84,000 clones, about 80% seen once; the top ten hold 9.5%. Sequenced material: PBMCs, taken around atezolizumab (anti-PD-L1) treatment. The receptors shown here come from a man between 65 and 80 years old with urothelial cancer.

The chain employs TRBV29-1 and TRBJ2-3; D perhaps matches TRBD1 (6 bases). The CDR3 has 14 amino acids. The ends were cut back, 7 bases at V and 0 bases at J, with 14 bases in the middle. The V gene's germline CDR1 is SQVTM and CDR2 ANQGSEA. In DNA form, the CDR3 reads TGCAGCGGTGGACTGGGGGCTAGCACAGATACGCAGTATTTT. Translated, it gives CSGGLGASTDTQYF.

The gene calls are TRBV11-3 and TRBJ2-2; D gene unclear. The CDR3 is 14 residues long. The V end lost 5 bases, the J end lost 6 bases, and 13 bases lay between the germline ends. Per germline, CDR1 SGHNT and CDR2 YENEEA. Written as DNA, the CDR3 is TGTGCCAGCAGCCTCACGGGTGGCTCCGGGGAGCTGTTTTTT. It encodes CASSLTGGSGELFF.

Only one count was recorded for this clone. V and J are TRBV4-2 and TRBJ1-1; no definite D call. This CDR3 region has 15 residues. Germline V gene data show CDR1 as LGHNA and CDR2 as YNFKEQ. The germline V and J ends were trimmed by 4 bases and 1 base, with 13 bases remaining between them. CDR3 amino acids: CASSPGTSGNTEAFF. The CDR3 nucleotides are TGTGCCAGCAGCCCTGGTACATCGGGGAACACTGAAGCTTTCTTT.

The chain links TRBV5-1 to TRBJ1-1; perhaps TRBD1 as D (5 bases). The CDR3 contains 14 residues. V was clipped by 1 base and J by 1 base, with 8 bases between them. Germline CDR1 is SGHRS and CDR2 is YFSETQ. CDR3 protein: CASSLHRKNTEAFF. The CDR3 DNA follows: TGCGCCAGCAGCTTGCACAGGAAGAACACTGAAGCTTTCTTT.

The chain employs TRBV5-4 and TRBJ2-2; 8 bases are a match to TRBD2. Looked up from germline, CDR1 is SGHNT and CDR2 is YYREEE (reference sequence). This CDR3 has 16 amino acids. Germline trimming cut 4 bases from V and 1 base from J; bases unmatched to any gene: 6. CDR3 sequence: CASSPYGRVNTGELFF. The CDR3 coding sequence is TGTGCCAGCAGCCCGTACGGGAGGGTGAACACCGGGGAGCTGTTTTTT.

This chain connects TRBV18 to TRBJ2-3; TRBD1 might be the D (6 bases). Germline V CDR1 and CDR2: KGHSH, LQKENI. This CDR3 spans 14 amino acids. Deletions cut 2 bases from V and 4 bases from J, with 10 bases between. Here the CDR3 DNA reads TGTGCCAGCTCACCAGGATACAGGGCAGATACGCAGTATTTT. The encoded protein is CASSPGYRADTQYF.

The chain joins TRBV7-9 to TRBJ1-5; no clear D gene. V lost 4 bases, J lost 0 bases, and 4 bases lay in between. In germline, CDR1 is SEHNR, CDR2 FQNEAQ (reference sequence). This CDR3 is 13 amino acids long. CDR3 loop: CASSSYSNQPQHF. CDR3 sequence (DNA): TGTGCCAGCAGCTCTTATAGCAATCAGCCCCAGCATTTT.

This chain uses TRBV10-1 with TRBJ2-2, with D possibly being TRBD2 (5 bases). Germline lookup yields CDR1 WNHNN and CDR2 SYGVQD (reference sequence). The CDR3 has 14 residues. The ends were cut back, 8 bases at V and 5 bases at J, with 15 bases in the middle. The chain's CDR3 is CASRERAGTGELFF. The CDR3 DNA reads TGCGCCAGCCGGGAACGGGCTGGAACCGGGGAGCTGTTTTTT.

The gene calls are TRBV30 and TRBJ1-5; D uncertain. Germline CDR1 reads GTSNPN; CDR2 reads SVGIG (reference sequence). The ends were cut back, 2 bases at V and 6 bases at J, with 11 bases in the middle. The CDR3 runs 13 residues. The CDR3 is CAWSREPTQPQHF. The CDR3 coding sequence is TGTGCCTGGAGTCGAGAGCCTACTCAGCCCCAGCATTTT.

The rearrangement uses TRBV10-3 and TRBJ2-1; perhaps TRBD2 as D (5 bases). CDR3 length: 15 residues. Germline loops: CDR1 ENHRY, CDR2 SYGVKD. Trimming cost V 2 bases and J 5 bases, with 13 bases left between them. The CDR3 sequence: CAISEALSTNNEQFF. Written as DNA, the CDR3 is TGTGCCATCAGTGAGGCCCTATCGACTAACAATGAGCAGTTCTTC.

The genes are TRBV19 and TRBJ1-5, with 11 bases fitting TRBD1. The CDR3 has 17 amino acids. J was trimmed by 5 bases and V by 5 bases; bases with no gene match: 11. Germline V gives CDR1 LNHDA, CDR2 SQIVND (reference sequence). The CDR3 region has the DNA TGTGCCAGTAGTGTAAGACCCGGGACAGGGGGTTATCAGCCCCAGCATTTT. Protein: CASSVRPGTGGYQPQHF.

The V call is TRBV6-6, the J call TRBJ2-7; 8 bases map to TRBD1. Unmatched junction bases numbered 6, after V lost 2 bases and J lost 6 bases. The CDR3 is made up of 14 amino acids. The germline V gene encodes CDR1 MNHNY and CDR2 SVGAGI (reference sequence). The CDR3 here is CASSYRTGWSEQYF. The CDR3 region has the DNA TGTGCCAGCAGTTACCGGACAGGGTGGTCCGAGCAGTACTTC.

The chain is built from TRBV7-3 and TRBJ2-1; 12 positions match TRBD2. This CDR3 is built from 16 residues. V lost 0 bases and J lost 8; bases outside the gene matches: 5. The germline V gene has CDR1 SGHTA and CDR2 FQGTGA. Here the CDR3 reads CASSLTGTSGLDEQFF. For the CDR3, the DNA is TGTGCCAGCAGCTTAACCGGGACTAGCGGGCTCGATGAGCAGTTCTTC.

This clone has only a few counts. This rearrangement joins TRBV7-9 to TRBJ2-5, with 9 positions matching TRBD1. J gave up 6 bases and V 1 base, and 6 bases lay outside the gene matches. Germline V gene lookup returns CDR1 SEHNR and CDR2 FQNEAQ (reference sequence). The CDR3 extends over 15 amino acids. This CDR3 is CASSLGGQGLQTQYF. CDR3 DNA: TGTGCCAGCAGCTTAGGGGGACAGGGCTTACAGACCCAGTACTTC. Supplemented by reference TRBV7-9 and TRBJ2-5, the full variable domain reads DTGVSQNPRHKITKRGQNVTFRCDPISEHNRLYWYRQTLGQGPEFLTYFQNEAQLEKSRLLSDRFSAERPKGSFSTLEIQRTEQGDSAMYLCASSLGGQGLQTQYFGPGTRLLVL.

The chain uses TRBV5-4 and TRBJ2-7, with D possibly matching TRBD1 (5 bases). This CDR3 is built from 14 residues. The V gene's germline CDR1 is SGHNT and CDR2 YYREEE (reference sequence). V lost 4 bases and J 2 bases, leaving 13 bases between the germline ends. CDR3 amino acids: CASSPTDSPYEQYF. The CDR3 region has the DNA TGTGCCAGCAGCCCAACAGACAGTCCCTACGAGCAGTACTTC.

The chain combines TRBV11-3 with TRBJ2-1, with D unresolved. The germline V gene has CDR1 SGHNT and CDR2 YENEEA. The CDR3 is made up of 14 amino acids. V gave up 5 bases and J gave up 9 bases, with 17 bases separating them. CDR3 in DNA: TGTGCCAGCAGCCTAAACATGGCCACAGTTGAGCAGTTCTTC. Translation: CASSLNMATVEQFF.

V gene TRBV5-6 combines with J gene TRBJ2-1; perhaps TRBD2 as D (7 bases). The CDR3 has 15 residues. Trimming pared 1 base from V and 5 bases from J, leaving 13 bases between. Germline V gene data show CDR1 as SGHDT and CDR2 as YYEEEE. The CDR3, as DNA: TGTGCCAGCAGCTTGTACGGGGGGCAGGACAATGAGCAGTTCTTC. Its translation is CASSLYGGQDNEQFF.

The chain recombines TRBV5-1 with TRBJ2-1; 7 nucleotides agree with TRBD1. The CDR3 loop spans 17 amino acids. With 0 bases clipped from V and 1 base from J, the junction kept 7 bases outside the gene matches. Germline V lookup: CDR1 SGHRS, CDR2 YFSETQ. The CDR3 sequence: CASSLERGHGSYNEQFF. The CDR3, as DNA: TGCGCCAGCAGCTTGGAAAGGGGGCATGGTTCCTACAATGAGCAGTTCTTC.

The chain employs TRBV6-4 and TRBJ2-2; 9 bases agree with TRBD1. The CDR3 loop spans 15 amino acids. The germline V gene encodes CDR1 MRHNA and CDR2 SNTAGT. V dropped 5 bases and J dropped 7; count of bases not matched to a gene: 8. CDR3 coding DNA: TGTGCCAGCAGTCCCCGGACAGGGGATATCGGGGAGCTGTTTTTT. Amino acids: CASSPRTGDIGELFF.

The chain links TRBV10-3 to TRBJ1-2; D gene unclear. Germline V CDR1 and CDR2: ENHRY, SYGVKD. Trimming shortened V by 4 bases and J by 2 bases, and 5 bases separated the two germline ends. CDR3 size: 12 residues. The CDR3 bases are TGTGCCATCAGTGGGGAGAACTATGGCTACACCTTC. Protein sequence: CAISGENYGYTF.

This rearrangement joins TRBV2 to TRBJ1-6; a weak D match, TRBD1 (6 bases). Trimming left V 6 bases short and J 9 bases short, with 18 bases between. Germline values: CDR1 SNHLY, CDR2 FYNNEI. This CDR3 is built from 15 residues. CDR3 in amino acids: CASSPGTPKTSPLHF. The DNA for the CDR3 is TGTGCCAGCAGCCCCGGGACACCGAAAACTTCACCCCTCCACTTT.

This clone was detected a few times. The V call is TRBV9, the J call TRBJ2-1, with TRBD2 identical over 10 bases. Germline CDR1 SGDLS, CDR2 YYNGEE. Unmatched junction bases numbered 13, after V lost 4 bases and J lost 6 bases. CDR3 length: 17 residues. CDR3 nucleotide sequence: TGTGCCAGCAGCCACAGACTAAGCGGGGGGGCCCCCAATGAGCAGTTCTTC. Its protein product is CASSHRLSGGAPNEQFF.

The chain joins TRBV5-1 to TRBJ1-1; D gene ambiguous. Germline V lookup: CDR1 SGHRS, CDR2 YFSETQ. The CDR3 runs to 14 residues. Trimming left V 0 bases short and J 1 base short, with 7 bases between. CDR3 in DNA: TGCGCCAGCAGCTTGGCTTCAGGGAACACTGAAGCTTTCTTT. This gives the protein CASSLASGNTEAFF. Complete variable domain (other parts from reference TRBV5-1 and TRBJ1-1): KAGVTQTPRYLIKTRGQQVTLSCSPISGHRSVSWYQQTPGQGLQFLFEYFSETQRNKGNFPGRFSGRQFSNSRSEMNVSTLELGDSALYLCASSLASGNTEAFFGQGTRLTVV.

The rearrangement uses TRBV19 and TRBJ2-7; 7 positions agree with TRBD2. V was pared by 3 bases and J by 2 bases, with 7 bases of the junction left unmatched. Germline CDR1 reads LNHDA; CDR2 reads SQIVND (reference sequence). The CDR3 covers 15 residues. CDR3 in DNA: TGTGCCAGTAGTATTGACCACCGGGAGGCCTACGAGCAGTACTTC. Translating gives CASSIDHREAYEQYF.

The V gene is TRBV6-5, the J gene TRBJ2-3; weak D call: TRBD1 (6 bases). Trimming removed 0 bases from V and 1 base from J, with 11 bases in between. Germline V gene lookup returns CDR1 MNHEY and CDR2 SVGAGI. The CDR3 has 16 residues. The CDR3 reads CASSYSIAGGTDTQYF. The CDR3 nucleotides read TGTGCCAGCAGTTACTCGATAGCAGGGGGCACAGATACGCAGTATTTT.

CDR3 loop: CASSQTGANEKLFF. The CDR3 DNA follows: TGTGCCAGCAGCCAGACAGGGGCTAATGAAAAACTGTTTTTT. The chain links TRBV6-5 to TRBJ1-4; 8 nucleotides align to TRBD1. The CDR3 totals 14 residues. Germline lookup yields CDR1 MNHEY and CDR2 SVGAGI. The V gene end was trimmed by 6 bases and the J gene end by 3 bases; junction bases not matched to a gene: 3.

The gene calls are TRBV7-9 and TRBJ2-1; TRBD2 aligns across 12 bases. This CDR3 contains 16 residues. Germline trimming cut 3 bases from V and 5 bases from J; bases unmatched to any gene: 5. Germline V CDR1 and CDR2: SEHNR, FQNEAQ (reference sequence). CDR3 amino acids: CASSLPLAGGHNEQFF. In nucleotides, the CDR3 is TGTGCCAGCAGCTTGCCGCTAGCGGGGGGGCACAATGAGCAGTTCTTC.

This clone turned up a few times. This chain links TRBV11-2 with TRBJ2-7; 10 bases are shared with TRBD1. This CDR3 has 15 amino acids. Germline V gene data show CDR1 as SGHAT and CDR2 as FQNNGV. After removal of 1 base from V and 6 bases from J, the junction contained 6 bases not matched to a gene. As DNA, the CDR3 is TGTGCCAGCAGCTTAGGGGGACAGGGGCTGACCGAGCAGTACTTC. As protein: CASSLGGQGLTEQYF.

The gene calls are TRBV11-2 and TRBJ2-2; TRBD2 agrees at 9 bases. Germline CDR1 reads SGHAT; CDR2 reads FQNNGV. This CDR3 is 15 amino acids long. The ends lost 8 bases at V and 3 bases at J; junction bases unmatched: 7. For the CDR3, the DNA is TGTGCCAGCGGGAGGCGGGGGGGCGACACCGGGGAGCTGTTTTTT. This encodes CASGRRGGDTGELFF.